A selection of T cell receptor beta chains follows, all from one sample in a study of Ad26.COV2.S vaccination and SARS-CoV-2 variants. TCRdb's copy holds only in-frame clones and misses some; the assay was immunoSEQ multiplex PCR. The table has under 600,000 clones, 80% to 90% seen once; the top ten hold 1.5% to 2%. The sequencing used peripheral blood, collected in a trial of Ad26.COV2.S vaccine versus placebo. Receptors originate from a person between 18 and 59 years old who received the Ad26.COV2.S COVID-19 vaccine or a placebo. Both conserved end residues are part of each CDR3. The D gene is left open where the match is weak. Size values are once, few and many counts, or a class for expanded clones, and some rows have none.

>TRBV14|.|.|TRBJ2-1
TGTGCCAGCAGCCCAAGCCGGCTCGCGAATGAGCAGTTCTTC
CASSPSRLANEQFF
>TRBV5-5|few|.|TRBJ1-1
TGTGCCAGCACCTTCCTTCGGGACCTGAACACTGAAGCTTTCTTT
CASTFLRDLNTEAFF
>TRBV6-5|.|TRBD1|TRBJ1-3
TGTGCCAGCAGTAAGGACAGGGGGAACGGAAACACCATATATTTT
CASSKDRGNGNTIYF
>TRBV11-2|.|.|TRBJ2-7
TGTGCCAGCAGCCATGGGCCACCCTACGAGCAGTACTTC
CASSHGPPYEQYF
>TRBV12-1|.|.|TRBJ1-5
TGTGCCAGCAGCTTTGCCAGGGGAAGGCCCCAGCATTTT
CASSFARGRPQHF
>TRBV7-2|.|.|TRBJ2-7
TGTGCCAGCAGCTTCTCGGGACCCTACGAGCAGTACTTC
CASSFSGPYEQYF
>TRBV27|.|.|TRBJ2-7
TGTGCCAGCAGCTTAAAAGGTCCCGGGACTGGATACGAGCAGTACTTC
CASSLKGPGTGYEQYF
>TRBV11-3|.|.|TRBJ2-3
TGTGCCAGCAGCTTAGAGGATGAGGATACGCAGTATTTT
CASSLEDEDTQYF
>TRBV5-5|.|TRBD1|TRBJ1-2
TGTGCCAGCAGCTGGGGGACAGACAGCTCAGGACGTGGCTACACCTTC
CASSWGTDSSGRGYTF
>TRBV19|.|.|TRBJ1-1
TGTGCCAGTAGCCCCCCAGGGGATGGCACTGAAGCTTTCTTT
CASSPPGDGTEAFF
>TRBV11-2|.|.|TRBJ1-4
TGTGCCAGCAGCTCGACGGGTGTCAGGGTGAATGAAAAACTGTTTTTT
CASSSTGVRVNEKLFF
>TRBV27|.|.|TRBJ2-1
TGTGCCAGCAGTTCCTCCGGGACCATCTACAATGAGCAGTTCTTC
CASSSSGTIYNEQFF
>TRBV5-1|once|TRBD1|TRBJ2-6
TGCGCCAGCAGCTGGGACAGCTCTGGGGCCAACGTCCTGACTTTC
CASSWDSSGANVLTF
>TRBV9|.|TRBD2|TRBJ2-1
TGTGCCAGCAGCGTAGGGGCCGGGAGGACTAGCGGGAACAATGAGCAGTTCTTC
CASSVGAGRTSGNNEQFF
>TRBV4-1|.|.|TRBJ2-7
TGCGCCCGCAGCCGCCAGGGGTCGAATTTCCACGAGCAGTACTTC
CARSRQGSNFHEQYF
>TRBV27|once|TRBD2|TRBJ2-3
TGTGCCAGCAGTTTATCGAAACTAGCGGGGGCCACAGATACGCAGTATTTT
CASSLSKLAGATDTQYF
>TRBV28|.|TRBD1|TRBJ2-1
TGTGCCAGCAGTTTGGGACAGTACAATGAGCAGTTCTTC
CASSLGQYNEQFF
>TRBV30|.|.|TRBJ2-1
TGTGCCTGGACGGGGGCCGGGATCGGTGGCAATGAGCAGTTCTTC
CAWTGAGIGGNEQFF
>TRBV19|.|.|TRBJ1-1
TGTGCCAGTAGTGGAGGGGGACCCTTGAACACTGAAGCTTTCTTT
CASSGGGPLNTEAFF
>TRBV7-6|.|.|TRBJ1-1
TGTGCCAGCAGCTTAGACCCGGGAAACACTGAAGCTTTCTTT
CASSLDPGNTEAFF
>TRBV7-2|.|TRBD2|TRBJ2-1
TGTGCCAGCAAACGGGGGGGTGATTTCCATGAGCAGTTCTTC
CASKRGGDFHEQFF
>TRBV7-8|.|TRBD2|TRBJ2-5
TGTGCCAGCAGCTTTAAAGCGGGAAGGGTAGAGACCCAGTACTTC
CASSFKAGRVETQYF
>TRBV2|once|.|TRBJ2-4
TGTGCCAGCAGTGGGATAAACAGCGGGGCCAAAAACATTCAGTACTTC
CASSGINSGAKNIQYF
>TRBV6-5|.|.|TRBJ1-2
TGTGCCAGCAGTCAACATCTTACTCCTAACTATGGCTACACCTTC
CASSQHLTPNYGYTF
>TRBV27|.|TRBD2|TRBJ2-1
TGTGCCAGCAAAAGGGAGGGCTCCTACAATGAGCAGTTCTTC
CASKREGSYNEQFF
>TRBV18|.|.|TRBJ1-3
TGTGCCAGTCAGACAGAAACTATCTCTGGAAACACCATATATTTT
CASQTETISGNTIYF
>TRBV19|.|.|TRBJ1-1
TGTGCCAGTAAGGGGGGGCGAGGCACTGAAGCTTTCTTT
CASKGGRGTEAFF
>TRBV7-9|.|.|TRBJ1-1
TGTGCCAGCAGCCCCTTCGTCCACACTGAAGCTTTCTTT
CASSPFVHTEAFF
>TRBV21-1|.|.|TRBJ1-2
TGTGCCAGCACCAACGGAGATAACTATGGCTACACCTTC
CASTNGDNYGYTF
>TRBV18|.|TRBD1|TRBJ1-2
TGTGCCAGCTCACCAGCTGGGGTGAGACAGGGTAGTCACTATGGCTACACCTTC
CASSPAGVRQGSHYGYTF
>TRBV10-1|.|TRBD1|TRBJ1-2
TGCGCCAGCAGTGAGTCCCGGACAGGGACGTCTAACTATGGCTACACCTTC
CASSESRTGTSNYGYTF
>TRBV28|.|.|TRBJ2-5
TGTGCCAGCAGATCAAGTGGGTCCGGGGCCCAGTACTTC
CASRSSGSGAQYF
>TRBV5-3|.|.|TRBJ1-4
TGTGCCAGAAGCTTGGTAGTTGGGCGGGATGGAAAACTGTTTTTT
CARSLVVGRDGKLFF
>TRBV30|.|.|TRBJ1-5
TGTGCCTGGAGTGCAGGAAGGGGCAATCAGCCCCAGCATTTT
CAWSAGRGNQPQHF
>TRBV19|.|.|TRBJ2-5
TGTGCCAGTAGGAAACTAGCCCAAGAGACCCAGTACTTC
CASRKLAQETQYF
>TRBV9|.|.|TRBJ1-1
TGTGCCAGCAGCGAAGGAGGGGGGAACACTGAAGCTTTCTTT
CASSEGGGNTEAFF
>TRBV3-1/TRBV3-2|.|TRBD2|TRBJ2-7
TGTGCCAGCAGCCAACTTAGCGGGAAACGCTACGAGCAGTACTTC
CASSQLSGKRYEQYF
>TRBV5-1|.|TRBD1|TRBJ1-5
TGCGCCAGCAGCTTGGGGGGACAGGGCCGCAATCAGCCCCAGCATTTT
CASSLGGQGRNQPQHF
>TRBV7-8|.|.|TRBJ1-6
TGTGCCAGCAGCACCACAGGGACGAATTCACCCCTCCACTTT
CASSTTGTNSPLHF
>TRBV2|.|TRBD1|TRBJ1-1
TGTGCCAGCAGCCCACAGGGGGCAATTATGAACACTGAAGCTTTCTTT
CASSPQGAIMNTEAFF
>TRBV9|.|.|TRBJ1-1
TGTGCCAGCAGCGCGGACAGACCAGAAGCTTTCTTT
CASSADRPEAFF
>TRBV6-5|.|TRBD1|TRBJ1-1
TGTGCCAGCAGTCAACCCCAGGGGGGTATGGCTTTCTTT
CASSQPQGGMAFF
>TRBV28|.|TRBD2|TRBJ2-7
TGTGCCAGCAGTTCCGGGACTAGCGGGCCCTACGAGCAGTACTTC
CASSSGTSGPYEQYF
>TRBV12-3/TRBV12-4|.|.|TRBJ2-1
TGTGCCAGCAGTTCGGGGGCCCGCAATGAGCAGTTCTTC
CASSSGARNEQFF
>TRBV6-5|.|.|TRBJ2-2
TGTGCCAGCAGGAAGGGTTTTGCCGGGGAGCTGTTTTTT
CASRKGFAGELFF
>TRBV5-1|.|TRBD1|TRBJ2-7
TGCGCCAGCAGCTTGGATGGACAGGGTACTTACTTC
CASSLDGQGTYF
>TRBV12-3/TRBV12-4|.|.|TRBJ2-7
TGTGCCAGCAGGTTGTCCTACGAGCAGTACTTC
CASRLSYEQYF